These 17 T cell receptor beta chains were sequenced from one sample in a study of T-cell memory formation after mild COVID-19. Using its own MiXCR run on the 5' RACE reads, TCRdb lists one record per CDR3 protein. The data contain 100,000 to 150,000 distinct CDR3 sequences, 16% of them seen just once; the ten biggest clones take up 11% to 15%. Sequenced input: PBMCs or a T cell subset sorted from them (not recorded which). The receptors derive from an adult woman who had mild COVID-19 (a few samples of this study predate the infection). Cell type and time point are not known.

The genes are TRBV24-1 and TRBJ2-2, with 12 bases aligning to TRBD1. V lost 0 bases to trimming and J lost 7 bases; unmatched junction nucleotides: 14. The germline V gene encodes CDR1 KGHDR and CDR2 SFDVKD. The CDR3 is 20 amino acids. The CDR3 protein is CATSDLRVRDRGPVSGELFF. CDR3 DNA sequence: TGTGCCACCAGTGATTTGAGGGTTCGGGACAGGGGGCCGGTGAGCGGGGAGCTGTTTTTT.

This sequence joins TRBV7-2 and TRBJ2-5, with D unresolved. The CDR3 has 15 residues. Germline V gene lookup returns CDR1 SGHTA and CDR2 FQGNSA. The V gene lost 4 bases and the J gene lost 5 bases, with 17 bases spanning the gap. CDR3 in DNA: TGTGCCAGCAGCTCTAGATTAACTATCAGCGAGACCCAGTACTTC. This codes for CASSSRLTISETQYF.

This clonotype has just one count. The chain is built from TRBV5-1 and TRBJ2-5; D remains ambiguous. Germline V gene sequence: CDR1 SGHRS, CDR2 YFSETQ. CDR3 length equals 13 residues. V shed 1 base and J shed 2 bases, with 6 bases lying between them. The CDR3 DNA reads TGCGCCAGCAGCTTGATCCCACAAGAGACCCAGTACTTC. Translating it yields CASSLIPQETQYF.

The rearrangement joins TRBV7-3 to TRBJ2-1; TRBD2 matches at 14 bases. This CDR3 contains 14 residues. CDR1 and CDR2 from the germline V gene are SGHTA and FQGTGA. V lost 4 bases and J lost 10; bases outside the gene matches: 3. The CDR3 sequence is CASSSGTSGREQFF. CDR3 nucleotide sequence: TGTGCCAGCAGCTCGGGGACTAGCGGGAGAGAGCAGTTCTTC. The variable domain in full, with the rest retrieved from reference TRBV7-3 and TRBJ2-1, is GAGVSQTPSNKVTEKGKYVELRCDPISGHTALYWYRQSLGQGPEFLIYFQGTGAADDSGLPNDRFFAVRPEGSVSTLKIQRTERGDSAVYLCASSSGTSGREQFFGPGTRLTVL.

This chain joins TRBV2 and TRBJ2-3; D call uncertain. Trimming removed 1 base at V and 3 bases at J, with 11 bases between. CDR3 length: 15 residues. Germline loops: CDR1 SNHLY, CDR2 FYNNEI. The CDR3 sequence: CASSEVEQPTDTQYF. CDR3 DNA sequence: TGTGCCAGCAGTGAAGTGGAGCAACCGACAGATACGCAGTATTTT.

The rearrangement links TRBV20-1 to TRBJ2-3; perhaps D is TRBD1 or TRBD2 (5 bases each). With 2 bases removed from V and 0 bases from J, the gap between germline ends came to 21 bases. The CDR3 has 18 amino acids. Germline values: CDR1 DFQATT, CDR2 SNEGSKA (reference sequence). The CDR3 DNA follows: TGCAGTGCTAGATCCTTCCGGGACGAGACCTCTAGCACAGATACGCAGTATTTT. As protein: CSARSFRDETSSTDTQYF.

V and J are TRBV4-2 and TRBJ2-1, with 8 bases lining up with TRBD2. Trimming at V came to 5 bases and at J to 6 bases, leaving 9 bases not matched to a gene. Germline V gene lookup returns CDR1 LGHNA and CDR2 YNFKEQ. The CDR3 covers 15 residues. The CDR3 reads CASSLPGLVANEQFF. The CDR3 region has the DNA TGTGCCAGCAGCTTACCGGGACTAGTTGCCAATGAGCAGTTCTTC.

V and J are TRBV12-3 or TRBV12-4 and TRBJ2-1, with 9 bases identical to TRBD2. There are 15 residues in the CDR3. V dropped 7 bases and J dropped 6; count of bases not matched to a gene: 10. Here the CDR3 reads CASMAGLASSNEQFF. The CDR3 DNA reads TGTGCCAGCATGGCGGGACTAGCTTCGAGCAATGAGCAGTTCTTC.

This clonotype was seen only a few times. The chain has TRBV5-1 and TRBJ1-1; D unresolved. V lost 2 bases, J lost 0 bases, and 11 bases lay in between. The CDR3 length is 15 residues. The germline CDR1 and CDR2 sequences are SGHRS and YFSETQ. CDR3 protein: CASSFQSGLNTEAFF. DNA of the CDR3: TGCGCCAGCAGCTTTCAGTCCGGTTTGAACACTGAAGCTTTCTTT.

There are a few counts of this clonotype. V usage is TRBV9 and J usage is TRBJ1-1; weak D call: TRBD1 (6 bases). CDR3 size: 15 residues. Per the germline V gene, CDR1 is SGDLS and CDR2 is YYNGEE. With 0 bases removed from V and 4 bases from J, the gap between germline ends came to 13 bases. This CDR3 reads CASSVGGRGGTEAFF. The CDR3 DNA reads TGTGCCAGCAGCGTAGGGGGCAGGGGAGGCACTGAAGCTTTCTTT.

This clonotype was detected only a few times. The chain is built from TRBV12-5 and TRBJ1-4; tentatively, D is TRBD1 (6 bases). Germline-derived CDR1 and CDR2 are LGHNT and FRNRAP. V was pared by 6 bases and J by 4 bases, with 9 bases between. The CDR3 is 13 residues long. CDR3 sequence: CASGWTVNEKLFF. DNA of the CDR3: TGTGCTAGTGGGTGGACAGTTAATGAAAAACTGTTTTTT.

This clonotype was detected a few times. This sequence joins TRBV12-3 or TRBV12-4 and TRBJ2-1; possible D gene TRBD2, 6 bases. V shed 8 bases and J shed 1 base, with 18 bases lying between them. This CDR3 is 16 amino acids long. The CDR3 DNA sequence: TGTGCCAGCCGATTTAAGGGAGGAACTTCCTACAATGAGCAGTTCTTC. Amino acids: CASRFKGGTSYNEQFF.

There are many counts of this clonotype. The V call is TRBV12-3 or TRBV12-4, the J call TRBJ2-2; 7 bases line up with TRBD2. Germline trimming cut 6 bases from V and 1 base from J; bases unmatched to any gene: 2. This CDR3 is 14 amino acids long. CDR3 DNA: TGTGCCAGCAGCTCTAGCGGGAACACCGGGGAGCTGTTTTTT. Residues: CASSSSGNTGELFF.

In its sample, this clonotype was seen a few times. The rearrangement joins TRBV20-1 to TRBJ1-3; no reliable D call. V dropped 6 bases and J dropped 4 bases, with 10 bases sitting between them. Germline loops: CDR1 DFQATT, CDR2 SNEGSKA (reference sequence). The CDR3 runs to 12 residues. CDR3 residues: CSATSGGNTIYF. The CDR3 nucleotides are TGCAGTGCCACATCGGGCGGAAACACCATATATTTT.

The CDR3 coding sequence is TGTGCCAGCAGCCTCCTAGGTTTGGGGAACAATGAGCAGTTCTTC. Protein sequence: CASSLLGLGNNEQFF. V is TRBV11-2 and J is TRBJ2-1; D is ambiguous. Germline V CDR1 and CDR2: SGHAT, FQNNGV. The CDR3 sequence is 15 residues long. V lost 5 bases to trimming and J lost 5 bases, with 16 bases between them.

CDR3: CASQLEVGRLAYGYTF. The CDR3 DNA is TGTGCCAGCCAACTGGAAGTGGGCCGATTGGCCTATGGCTACACCTTC. The rearrangement uses TRBV2 and TRBJ1-2; D unclear. The CDR3 extends over 16 amino acids. In germline, CDR1 is SNHLY, CDR2 FYNNEI. With 8 bases removed from V and 4 bases from J, the gap between germline ends came to 23 bases. Variable domain in full (rest from reference TRBV2 and TRBJ1-2): EPEVTQTPSHQVTQMGQEVILRCVPISNHLYFYWYRQILGQKVEFLVSFYNNEISEKSEIFDDQFSVERPDGSNFTLKIRSTKLEDSAMYFCASQLEVGRLAYGYTFGSGTRLTVV.

This clonotype was seen a handful of times. The J gene is TRBJ1-1, the V gene TRBV29-1; 9 bases line up with TRBD1. CDR1 and CDR2 from the germline V gene are SQVTM and ANQGSEA. This CDR3 spans 11 amino acids. V lost 7 bases and J lost 8; bases outside the gene matches: 5. The CDR3 region has the DNA TGCAGCGGAGGGACAGGGAGAGAAGCTTTCTTT. Translated, it gives CSGGTGREAFF.